These T cell receptor beta chains were read from a single sample in a study of shared clonotypes between healthy human individuals. The table came from immunoSEQ multiplex PCR; TCRdb's copy has only in-frame clones and leaves some out. The repertoire has around 2.1 million clones, approximately 94% of them found once; the top ten carry approximately 1.7%. Sequenced: naive CD8+ T cells from PBMCs. The receptors stem from a young man in good health. Some clones in this sample may be carry-over from other donors' samples. Both conserved end residues are part of each CDR3. D genes are given only for firm matches. A clone size is listed for some rows: how often the clone was seen (once, few, many), or a class if it is expanded.

TRBV29-1	NA	TRBJ2-7	NA	TGCAGCGGGATTGTGGCGGGGACGATCTACGAGCAGTACTTC	CSGIVAGTIYEQYF
TRBV7-8	NA	TRBJ1-2	NA	TGTGCCAGCAGCTTAGTTTCCGGGTACGCTTCAAACTATGGCTACACCTTC	CASSLVSGYASNYGYTF
TRBV5-4	NA	TRBJ2-2	TRBD1	TGTGCCAGCAGCTGGGACAGGGGGAACACCGGGGAGCTGTTTTTT	CASSWDRGNTGELFF
TRBV28	NA	TRBJ2-7	NA	TGTGCCAGCAGTCCCCGGGGAGGGGGCTACGAGCAGTACTTC	CASSPRGGGYEQYF
TRBV18	few	TRBJ1-1	NA	TGTGCCAGCTCACCGAAGACCGGCTTAGGATTCGATGAAGCTTTCTTT	CASSPKTGLGFDEAFF
TRBV4-3	NA	TRBJ2-7	TRBD2	TGCGCCAGCAGCCAAGCACCCGAATCTAGCGGGAGGGCCTACGAGCAGTACTTC	CASSQAPESSGRAYEQYF
TRBV4-2	NA	TRBJ2-7	NA	TGTGCCAGCAGCCAACTTGAGGGGGATGAGCAGTACTTC	CASSQLEGDEQYF
TRBV5-6	NA	TRBJ2-1	NA	TGTGCCAGCAGCTTGGAAGGAAATGAGCAGTTCTTC	CASSLEGNEQFF
TRBV27	NA	TRBJ2-1	NA	TGTGCCAGCAGTTTATCTGGCGGACACTTGCTCTACAATGAGCAGTTCTTC	CASSLSGGHLLYNEQFF
TRBV7-6	NA	TRBJ2-2	NA	TGTGCCAGCAGCTTAGCGGTTAGGGGCGACACCGGGGAGCTGTTTTTT	CASSLAVRGDTGELFF
TRBV7-9	NA	TRBJ2-5	NA	TGTGCCAGCAGGCGGGCAGACCTAGAGACCCAGTACTTC	CASRRADLETQYF
TRBV7-2	NA	TRBJ2-3	TRBD2	TGTGCCAGCAGCTTCTTGACTAGCGGGAGGAATCAGGTCACAGATACGCAGTATTTT	CASSFLTSGRNQVTDTQYF
TRBV5-4	NA	TRBJ2-1	TRBD1	TGTGCCAGCAGCTGGACAGGGGACGAGCAGTTCTTC	CASSWTGDEQFF
TRBV10-3	NA	TRBJ2-1	TRBD2	TGTGCCACCGGACTAGCGGGAGGGCCTGACAATGAGCAGTTCTTC	CATGLAGGPDNEQFF
TRBV9	NA	TRBJ1-1	NA	TGTGCCAGCAGCGTGGGCAGGGAAGACACTGAAGCTTTCTTT	CASSVGREDTEAFF
TRBV5-1	NA	TRBJ1-2	TRBD1	TGCGCCAGCAGACAGGGGCAGGATGGCTACACCTTC	CASRQGQDGYTF
TRBV10-2	NA	TRBJ1-1	NA	TGCGCCATCGGACAGATGAACACTGAAGCTTTCTTT	CAIGQMNTEAFF
TRBV28	once	TRBJ2-1	TRBD2	TGTGCCAGCACCCCACTGCGGGAGAGCTACAATGAGCAGTTCTTC	CASTPLRESYNEQFF
TRBV27	NA	TRBJ1-2	NA	TGTGCCAGCCAAGTCTCCCGGGGGGGGGATGGCTACACCTTC	CASQVSRGGDGYTF
TRBV28	NA	TRBJ1-1	NA	TGTGCCAGCAGTCTCGAAGGTAGTAGAACTGAAGCTTTCTTT	CASSLEGSRTEAFF
TRBV18	NA	TRBJ2-7	NA	TGTGCCAGCTCACCACCCTTGGCGGGGGAGCAGTACTTC	CASSPPLAGEQYF
TRBV4-3	NA	TRBJ2-3	NA	TGCGCCAGCAGCCAAGATCCAGGCGAAGCCACAGATACGCAGTATTTT	CASSQDPGEATDTQYF
TRBV6-1	NA	TRBJ2-5	TRBD2	TGTGCCAGCAGTGAATGGTCTAGCGGGCAGAAGACCCAGTACTTC	CASSEWSSGQKTQYF
TRBV28	few	TRBJ1-5	NA	TGTGCCAGCAGCTCGGACGGGAGCAATCAGCCCCAGCATTTT	CASSSDGSNQPQHF
TRBV27	once	TRBJ1-1	NA	TGTGCCAGCAGTTCCCCCCTCAGTTCGGGGAACACTGAAGCTTTCTTT	CASSSPLSSGNTEAFF
TRBV30	NA	TRBJ1-2	NA	TGTGCCTGGCTCCTCATCGGATGGGACCGATCTAACTATGGCTACACCTTC	CAWLLIGWDRSNYGYTF
TRBV28	NA	TRBJ2-4	TRBD1	TGTGCCAGCAGTTCCTCGGACAGGGTTTGGGACATTCAGTACTTC	CASSSSDRVWDIQYF
TRBV5-6	NA	TRBJ2-7	NA	TGTGCCAGCAGCTCACGGGCTGGGGAGCAGTACTTC	CASSSRAGEQYF
TRBV9	NA	TRBJ1-2	NA	TGTGCCAGCAGCGCGCCCGGTACGGTCAGGGAGAACTATGGCTACACCTTC	CASSAPGTVRENYGYTF